This T cell receptor (beta chain) comes out of a study of blood T cell repertoires in COVID-19. CDR3 length: 16 residues. Trimming cost V 3 bases and J 7 bases; bases outside gene matches: 9. Looked up from germline, CDR1 is KGHSH and CDR2 is LQKENI. The method was immunoSEQ multiplex PCR; TCRdb's version includes in-frame clones alone and lacks a portion of them. The sample lists around 130,000 clones, less than 90% occurring once. The sample comprised peripheral blood. The clonotype comes from a man younger than 40 with COVID-19, enrolled during active disease. This chain links TRBV18 with TRBJ1-5, with TRBD1 matching over 10 bases. The CDR3 loop is CASSPPGTGVRQPQHF. CDR3 DNA sequence: TGTGCCAGCTCACCCCCCGGGACAGGGGTTAGGCAGCCCCAGCATTTT.